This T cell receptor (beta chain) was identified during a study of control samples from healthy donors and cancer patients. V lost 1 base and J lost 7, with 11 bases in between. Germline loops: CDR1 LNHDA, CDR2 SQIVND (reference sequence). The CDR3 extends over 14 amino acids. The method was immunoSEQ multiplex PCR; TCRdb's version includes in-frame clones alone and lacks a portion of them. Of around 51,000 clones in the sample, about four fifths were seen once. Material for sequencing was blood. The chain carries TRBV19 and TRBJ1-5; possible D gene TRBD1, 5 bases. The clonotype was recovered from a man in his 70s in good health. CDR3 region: CASSIVQGGQPQHF. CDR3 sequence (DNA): TGTGCCAGTAGTATAGTGCAGGGTGGCCAGCCCCAGCATTTT.